This TCR beta chain stems from a study of shared clonotypes between healthy human individuals. Replicate PCRs for sorted subsets used 200 ng DNA; this equaled 25,000 to 35,000 T cell genomes. In the study's own analysis: Junction-only sequences produced by ImmunoSEQ had no quality scores, so filtering differed. Repertoires were generated with immunoSEQ multiplex PCR, while TCRdb's copy carries only in-frame clones and drops some. The DNA gave D and trimming, while V, J and clone size come from that table. The sample contains about a million clones, about 75% of which appear only once. Findings and limits, study-wide: Donors were few, which limited the genetic and exposure-history diversity represented.

This clone was seen a few times. Its antigen is not known. The CDR3 covers 14 residues. CDR1 is MNHEY, CDR2 SMNVEV, per germline (reference sequence). The ends lost 2 bases at V and 11 bases at J; junction bases unmatched: 6. The rearrangement joins TRBV27 to TRBJ1-6; 7 bases are shared with TRBD1. Sequenced material: memory CD4+ T cells sorted from blood. The subset here: CD45RA-negative fraction. The receptor was derived from a man aged 18 to 35 in good health. The CDR3 region is CASSLRQGGTPLHF. The CDR3, as DNA: TGTGCCAGCAGTTTAAGACAGGGCGGGACACCCCTCCACTTT.